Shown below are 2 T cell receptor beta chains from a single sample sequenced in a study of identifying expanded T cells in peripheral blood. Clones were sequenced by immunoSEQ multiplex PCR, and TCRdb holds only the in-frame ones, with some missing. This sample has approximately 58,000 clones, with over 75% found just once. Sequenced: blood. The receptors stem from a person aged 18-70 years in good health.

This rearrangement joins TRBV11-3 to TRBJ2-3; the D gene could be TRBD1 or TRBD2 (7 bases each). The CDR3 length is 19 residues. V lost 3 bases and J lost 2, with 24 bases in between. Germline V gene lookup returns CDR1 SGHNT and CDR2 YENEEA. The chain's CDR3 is CASSLTGLKASGLTDTQYF. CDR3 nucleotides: TGTGCCAGCAGCTTGACAGGGTTAAAAGCTAGCGGTCTCACAGATACGCAGTATTTT.

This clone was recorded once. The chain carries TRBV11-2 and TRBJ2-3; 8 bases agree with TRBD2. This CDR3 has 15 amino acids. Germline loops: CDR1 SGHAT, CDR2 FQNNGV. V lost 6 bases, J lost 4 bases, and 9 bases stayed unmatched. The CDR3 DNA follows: TGTGCCAGCAGTCTAGAGCGGGGGCGGTCAGATACGCAGTATTTT. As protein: CASSLERGRSDTQYF. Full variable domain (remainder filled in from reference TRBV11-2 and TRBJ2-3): EAGVAQSPRYKIIEKRQSVAFWCNPISGHATLYWYQQILGQGPKLLIQFQNNGVVDDSQLPKDRFSAERLKGVDSTLKIQPAKLEDSAVYLCASSLERGRSDTQYFGPGTRLTVL.